This passage covers 32 T cell receptor beta chains from one sample sequenced in a study of CD8 T cells in Susac syndrome. Reverse transcription of roughly 0.45 to 1 ug RNA used random hexamers. Each CDR3 protein gets one entry after TCRdb re-called the immunoSEQ multiplex PCR reads with MiXCR. The repertoire includes about 300,000 distinct CDR3 sequences, 65% to 90% of them detected once, and 0.2% to 0.25% sits in the top ten. The specimen sequenced was CD8+ T cells from PBMCs. The origin of the receptors is a human donor with multiple sclerosis.

CDR3 bases: TGTGCCAGCAGCCGAATGGACTACAATGAGCAGTTCTTC. Amino acid sequence: CASSRMDYNEQFF. V is TRBV6-2 or TRBV6-3 and J is TRBJ2-1; D uncertain. V was cut by 6 bases and J by 3 bases, with 9 bases left in between. Germline CDR1 MNHEY, CDR2 SVGEGT. This CDR3 region has 13 residues.

This clonotype was seen just once. The V and J genes are TRBV28 and TRBJ2-3, with D perhaps assigned TRBD1 or TRBD2 (5 bases each). In germline, CDR1 is MDHEN, CDR2 SYDVKM. The CDR3 covers 16 residues. V shed 1 base and J shed 6 bases, with 17 bases lying between them. The CDR3 is CASSLYVGTVKDTQYF. CDR3 nucleotide sequence: TGTGCCAGCAGTTTATATGTGGGGACCGTGAAGGATACGCAGTATTTT.

V usage is TRBV19 and J usage is TRBJ2-6; D is uncertain. Trimming cost V 5 bases and J 1 base, with 9 bases left between them. The CDR3 length is 15 residues. Germline V gives CDR1 LNHDA, CDR2 SQIVND (reference sequence). CDR3 coding DNA: TGTGCCAGTAGTTGGACCCCTTCTGGGGCCAACGTCCTGACTTTC. Its translation: CASSWTPSGANVLTF.

The rearrangement joins TRBV11-2 to TRBJ1-1; 7 nucleotides match TRBD1. CDR1 and CDR2 (germline): SGHAT, FQNNGV. V shed 5 bases and J 10 bases; nucleotides not matched to a gene: 19. The CDR3 is made up of 16 amino acids. The CDR3 bases are TGTGCCAGCAGCCCAACCTGGGACCTGACAGGGATCTTAGCTTTCTTT. Its protein product is CASSPTWDLTGILAFF.

This rearrangement joins TRBV10-3 to TRBJ1-4; D might be TRBD1 (6 bases). The V gene's germline CDR1 is ENHRY and CDR2 SYGVKD. Trimming cost V 3 bases and J 6 bases, with 14 bases left between them. The CDR3 consists of 15 residues. The CDR3 nucleotides are TGTGCCATCAGTGATCCGGGGGGGCGCGATGAAAAACTGTTTTTT. It specifies CAISDPGGRDEKLFF.

V and J are TRBV4-1 and TRBJ2-3; 7 bases map to TRBD1. The CDR3 runs 15 residues. CDR1 and CDR2 from the germline V gene are MGHRA and YSYEKL. V gave up 4 bases and J gave up 8 bases; unmatched junction bases: 12. The CDR3 spells CASSPYRGGVATQYF. In nucleotides, the CDR3 is TGCGCCAGCAGCCCCTACAGGGGCGGTGTGGCTACGCAGTATTTT.

The gene calls are TRBV5-6 and TRBJ2-4; possibly TRBD1 for D (6 bases). Germline lookup yields CDR1 SGHDT and CDR2 YYEEEE. Trimming removed 1 base from V and 8 bases from J, with 16 bases in between. This CDR3 comprises 15 residues. The DNA for the CDR3 is TGTGCCAGCAGCTTGATGGGGGCGGCTCGGGACATTCAGTACTTC. This gives the protein CASSLMGAARDIQYF. The variable domain in full, with the rest retrieved from reference TRBV5-6 and TRBJ2-4, is DAGVTQSPTHLIKTRGQQVTLRCSPKSGHDTVSWYQQALGQGPQFIFQYYEEEERQRGNFPDRFSGHQFPNYSSELNVNALLLGDSALYLCASSLMGAARDIQYFGAGTRLSVL.

This clonotype was recorded only once. This sequence joins TRBV4-2 and TRBJ2-7; 7 nucleotides match TRBD2. This CDR3 is 17 amino acids long. CDR1 LGHNA and CDR2 YNFKEQ come from the germline V gene. Unmatched junction bases numbered 12, after V lost 2 bases and J lost 2 bases. CDR3 sequence (DNA): TGTGCCAGCAGCCAAAACCCAAGCGGGATACTTCCCTACGAGCAGTACTTC. Its protein is CASSQNPSGILPYEQYF.

The V gene is TRBV12-3 or TRBV12-4, the J gene TRBJ2-4; weak D call: TRBD1 (6 bases). V dropped 5 bases and J dropped 8 bases, with 19 bases sitting between them. The CDR3 length is 15 residues. CDR3 nucleotides: TGTGCCAGCAGTCCCTCCAGGGACACTCCCTACATTCAGTACTTC. Protein: CASSPSRDTPYIQYF.

The chain couples TRBV29-1 to TRBJ2-1; tentative D call: TRBD1 (6 bases). This CDR3 comprises 14 residues. Looked up from germline, CDR1 is SQVTM and CDR2 is ANQGSEA. Deletions cut 3 bases from V and 6 bases from J, with 15 bases between. CDR3 DNA: TGCAGCGTTGAGGGGCAGGGGATTGGCAATGAGCAGTTCTTC. Its translation is CSVEGQGIGNEQFF.

The chain recombines TRBV19 with TRBJ2-7; 8 nucleotides line up with TRBD1. This CDR3 has 14 amino acids. Trimming at V came to 3 bases and at J to 5 bases, leaving 6 bases not matched to a gene. Germline lookup yields CDR1 LNHDA and CDR2 SQIVND (reference sequence). The CDR3 here is CASSIFTGGNEQYF. The CDR3 DNA reads as TGTGCCAGTAGTATTTTCACAGGGGGGAACGAGCAGTACTTC.

The gene calls are TRBV7-9 and TRBJ2-7; the D is unclear. The CDR3 loop spans 14 amino acids. The V end lost 5 bases, the J end lost 3 bases, and 14 bases lay between the germline ends. Germline CDR1 and CDR2: SEHNR and FQNEAQ (reference sequence). CDR3 in amino acids: CASSPGGGLYEQYF. The CDR3 region has the DNA TGTGCCAGCAGCCCTGGCGGCGGCCTCTACGAGCAGTACTTC. The variable domain in full, completed from reference TRBV7-9 and TRBJ2-7, reads DTGVSQNPRHKITKRGQNVTFRCDPISEHNRLYWYRQTLGQGPEFLTYFQNEAQLEKSRLLSDRFSAERPKGSFSTLEIQRTEQGDSAMYLCASSPGGGLYEQYFGPGTRLTVT.

The CDR3 region is CASSLFYRAGELFF. In DNA, the CDR3 is TGTGCCAGCAGCTTATTCTACCGGGCCGGGGAGCTGTTTTTT. The V and J genes are TRBV7-8 and TRBJ2-2; D remains ambiguous. Trimming removed 2 bases at V and 6 bases at J, with 10 bases between. CDR3 length: 14 residues. Germline lookup yields CDR1 SGHVS and CDR2 FQNEAQ.

This clonotype was observed a single time. The chain has TRBV23-1 and TRBJ1-1; 10 positions agree with TRBD1. TRBV23-1 is marked as an open reading frame, function uncertain. Losses at the gene ends were 3 bases for V and 2 bases for J; bases not matched to a gene: 6. The CDR3 consists of 16 residues. CDR3 in amino acids: CASSHIRDRGNTEAFF. The CDR3 DNA reads as TGCGCCAGCAGTCATATACGGGACAGGGGTAACACTGAAGCTTTCTTT.

This clonotype was recorded only once. This sequence joins TRBV15 and TRBJ2-3; TRBD2 agrees at 7 bases. The length of the CDR3 is 17 residues. CDR1 and CDR2 from the germline V gene are LNHNV and YYDKDF (reference sequence). After removal of 0 bases from V and 6 bases from J, the junction contained 12 bases not matched to a gene. The CDR3 bases are TGTGCCACCAGCAGAGATTATGTGGGAGGGTCCGTGGATACGCAGTATTTT. Protein: CATSRDYVGGSVDTQYF.

This clonotype was counted a single time. This chain uses TRBV5-6 with TRBJ1-2; a weak D match, TRBD1 (6 bases). Germline V gene sequence: CDR1 SGHDT, CDR2 YYEEEE. The CDR3 spans 15 residues. V lost 0 bases and J lost 3, with 12 bases in between. Here the CDR3 reads CASSLALQGHYGYTF. The CDR3 DNA reads as TGTGCCAGCAGCTTGGCACTCCAGGGGCACTATGGCTACACCTTC.

As DNA, the CDR3 is TGCAGCGTTGAAGATCCCCAGGGGTACGAGCAGTACTTC. Residues: CSVEDPQGYEQYF. The rearrangement joins TRBV29-1 to TRBJ2-7; D is perhaps TRBD1 (6 bases). This CDR3 region has 13 residues. Germline CDR1 SQVTM, CDR2 ANQGSEA. V was trimmed by 0 bases and J by 4 bases, leaving 10 bases between them.

This clonotype was seen only once. The rearrangement uses TRBV2 and TRBJ1-4, with D tentatively TRBD1 (6 bases). From germline, CDR1 is SNHLY and CDR2 FYNNEI. V was shortened by 2 bases and J by 7 bases, with 14 bases between the two germline ends. CDR3 length: 15 residues. The CDR3 DNA reads as TGTGCCAGCAGTGAAATTGACAGGACGGGTGAAAAACTGTTTTTT. Its protein product is CASSEIDRTGEKLFF. Complete variable domain (other parts from reference TRBV2 and TRBJ1-4): EPEVTQTPSHQVTQMGQEVILRCVPISNHLYFYWYRQILGQKVEFLVSFYNNEISEKSEIFDDQFSVERPDGSNFTLKIRSTKLEDSAMYFCASSEIDRTGEKLFFGSGTQLSVL.

The chain recombines TRBV6-2 or TRBV6-3 with TRBJ2-1; D gene unclear. V was shortened by 7 bases and J by 2 bases, with 9 bases between the two germline ends. Per the germline V gene, CDR1 is MNHEY and CDR2 is SVGEGT. The CDR3 is 13 residues long. The DNA of the CDR3 is TGTGCCAGCACCCTCGGCGCCTACAATGAGCAGTTCTTC. The encoded protein is CASTLGAYNEQFF.

This chain uses TRBV5-6 with TRBJ1-5, with TRBD1 identical over 7 bases. The CDR3 length is 18 residues. Germline CDR1 SGHDT, CDR2 YYEEEE. V trimming: 0 bases; J trimming: 2 bases; junction bases outside the gene matches: 11. The CDR3 region has the DNA TGTGCCAGCAGCTTGGGACAGGGCAGCGGTAATGGCAATCAGCCCCAGCATTTT. Protein: CASSLGQGSGNGNQPQHF.

This clonotype has only a few counts. The chain employs TRBV5-4 and TRBJ2-3, with D perhaps TRBD1 (5 bases). Between the trimmed V and J ends, which lost 0 bases and 8 bases, there was a span of 10 bases. Germline CDR1 SGHNT, CDR2 YYREEE (reference sequence). The CDR3 has 13 amino acids. The CDR3 coding sequence is TGTGCCAGCAGCTTGGAACCAGGGTCTACGCAGTATTTT. Translation: CASSLEPGSTQYF.

The J gene is TRBJ2-1, the V gene TRBV20-1; 7 bases match TRBD2. The V gene end was trimmed by 8 bases and the J gene end by 3 bases; junction bases not matched to a gene: 7. The germline V gene has CDR1 DFQATT and CDR2 SNEGSKA (reference sequence). The CDR3 loop spans 13 amino acids. The CDR3 DNA reads TGCAGTTGGGGGAGGGCCAACTACAATGAGCAGTTCTTC. It is translated as CSWGRANYNEQFF.

This chain joins TRBV29-1 and TRBJ1-4, with D tentatively TRBD1 (6 bases). This CDR3 is 13 amino acids long. The V gene lost 5 bases and the J gene lost 3 bases, with 10 bases spanning the gap. From germline, CDR1 is SQVTM and CDR2 ANQGSEA. The CDR3 DNA follows: TGCAGCGTTTCGGACAGCCCTAATGAAAAACTGTTTTTT. It yields the protein CSVSDSPNEKLFF.

V is TRBV28 and J is TRBJ2-1; D may correspond to TRBD1 or TRBD2 (5 bases each). Trimming cost V 11 bases and J 10 bases, with 21 bases left between them. CDR3 length: 13 residues. In germline, CDR1 is MDHEN, CDR2 SYDVKM. The CDR3 reads CAAGAEVRPEQFF. As DNA, the CDR3 is TGTGCCGCCGGGGCTGAGGTGCGTCCCGAGCAGTTCTTC.

CDR3 protein: CASSPAAAEAFF. The CDR3 coding sequence is TGTGCCAGCAGCCCCGCAGCAGCGGAAGCTTTCTTT. The chain is built from TRBV7-9 and TRBJ1-1; D gene uncertain. The germline V gene has CDR1 SEHNR and CDR2 FQNEAQ (reference sequence). V lost 5 bases to trimming and J lost 8 bases, with 12 bases between them. The CDR3 is 12 amino acids.

The chain recombines TRBV29-1 with TRBJ2-6, with D maybe TRBD1 (5 bases). V lost 7 bases to trimming and J lost 0 bases, with 10 bases between them. This CDR3 region has 14 residues. The germline V gene has CDR1 SQVTM and CDR2 ANQGSEA. CDR3 protein: CSAHDSSGANVLTF. In DNA form, the CDR3 reads TGCAGCGCCCACGACAGCTCTGGGGCCAACGTCCTGACTTTC.

The rearrangement links TRBV12-3 or TRBV12-4 to TRBJ2-5; 7 bases fit TRBD2. The CDR3 contains 14 residues. V was pared by 3 bases and J by 2 bases, with 3 bases of the junction left unmatched. The CDR3 DNA is TGTGCCAGCAGTTTCTGGGGGGGACAAGAGACCCAGTACTTC. As protein: CASSFWGGQETQYF.

The chain couples TRBV30 to TRBJ2-7; no firm D call. Trimming took 0 bases from V and 6 from J, leaving 6 bases between them. Germline V gene sequence: CDR1 GTSNPN, CDR2 SVGIG (reference sequence). The CDR3 covers 11 residues. The CDR3 reads CAWSVRAEQYF. CDR3 coding DNA: TGTGCCTGGAGTGTTAGGGCCGAGCAGTACTTC.

This rearrangement joins TRBV10-3 to TRBJ1-1, with D tentatively TRBD1 (5 bases). This CDR3 spans 15 amino acids. Trimming took 3 bases from V and 1 from J, leaving 12 bases between them. Germline lookup yields CDR1 ENHRY and CDR2 SYGVKD. The CDR3 DNA reads TGTGCCATCAGTGATTATCAGGGAGAGAACACTGAAGCTTTCTTT. It is translated as CAISDYQGENTEAFF.

The chain combines TRBV4-3 with TRBJ1-2, with D possibly TRBD1 on 6 matching bases. Germline CDR1 and CDR2: LGHNA and YSLEER. Trimming removed 4 bases from V and 3 bases from J, with 12 bases in between. This CDR3 contains 14 residues. The CDR3 DNA reads TGCGCCAGCAGCCGCCGGGGGGCGGACTATGGCTACACCTTC. Its translation: CASSRRGADYGYTF.

The chain employs TRBV7-9 and TRBJ1-2, with 9 bases matching TRBD1. The CDR3 is 15 residues long. The J segment lost 4 bases and the V segment lost 1 base, leaving 4 bases of the junction unmatched. The germline CDR1 and CDR2 sequences are SEHNR and FQNEAQ (reference sequence). DNA of the CDR3: TGTGCCAGCAGCTTAGTACAGGGGGCTGGCTATGGCTACACCTTC. It encodes CASSLVQGAGYGYTF. Full variable domain (rest looked up from reference TRBV7-9 and TRBJ1-2): DTGVSQNPRHKITKRGQNVTFRCDPISEHNRLYWYRQTLGQGPEFLTYFQNEAQLEKSRLLSDRFSAERPKGSFSTLEIQRTEQGDSAMYLCASSLVQGAGYGYTFGSGTRLTVV.

The chain joins TRBV20-1 to TRBJ1-1, with D possibly TRBD1 on 5 matching bases. Looked up from germline, CDR1 is DFQATT and CDR2 is SNEGSKA (reference sequence). V was cut by 3 bases and J by 1 base, with 12 bases left in between. The CDR3 loop spans 14 amino acids. CDR3 in DNA: TGCAGTGCTAGTCACAGGACGGGGAACACTGAAGCTTTCTTT. The encoded protein is CSASHRTGNTEAFF.